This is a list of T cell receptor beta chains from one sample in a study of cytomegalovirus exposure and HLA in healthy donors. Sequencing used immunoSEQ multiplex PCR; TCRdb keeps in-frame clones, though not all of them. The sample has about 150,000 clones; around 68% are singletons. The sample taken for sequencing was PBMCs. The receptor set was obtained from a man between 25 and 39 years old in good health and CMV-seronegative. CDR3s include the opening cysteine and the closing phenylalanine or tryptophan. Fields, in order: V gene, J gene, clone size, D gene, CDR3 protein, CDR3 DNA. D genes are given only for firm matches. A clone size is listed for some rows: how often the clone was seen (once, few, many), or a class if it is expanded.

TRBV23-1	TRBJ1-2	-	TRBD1	CASGRQGGFGYGYTF	TGCGCCAGCGGCCGACAGGGAGGATTCGGCTATGGCTACACCTTC
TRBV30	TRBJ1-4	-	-	CAWKDDKHEKLFF	TGTGCCTGGAAAGACGACAAGCATGAAAAACTGTTTTTT
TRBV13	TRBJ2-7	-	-	CASSLPGEDYEQYF	TGTGCCAGCAGCTTACCGGGGGAAGACTACGAGCAGTACTTC
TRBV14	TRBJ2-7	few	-	CASSSSGRAEQYF	TGTGCCAGCAGCTCAAGTGGGCGAGCCGAGCAGTACTTC
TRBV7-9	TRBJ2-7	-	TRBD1	CASSSTGTGAAEQYF	TGTGCCAGCAGCTCTACCGGGACAGGGGCCGCAGAGCAGTACTTC
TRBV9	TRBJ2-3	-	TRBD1	CASSVMGQGVSTDTQYF	TGTGCCAGCAGCGTAATGGGGCAGGGGGTAAGCACAGATACGCAGTATTTT
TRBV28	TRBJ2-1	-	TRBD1	CASSTQGEPYNEQFF	TGTGCCAGCAGTACCCAGGGGGAACCCTACAATGAGCAGTTCTTC
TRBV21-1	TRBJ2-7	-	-	CASSNTGGSYEQYF	TGTGCCAGCAGCAATACAGGGGGGTCCTACGAGCAGTACTTC
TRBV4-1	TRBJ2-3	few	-	CASSGRDIGPDTQYF	TGCGCCAGCAGCGGCCGGGACATTGGTCCAGATACGCAGTATTTT
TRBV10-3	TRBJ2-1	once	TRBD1	CAIRGDSAYNEQFF	TGTGCCATCAGGGGGGACAGTGCCTACAATGAGCAGTTCTTC
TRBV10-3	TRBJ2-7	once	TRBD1	CAIRGDRVYEQYF	TGTGCCATCAGGGGGGACAGAGTCTACGAGCAGTACTTC